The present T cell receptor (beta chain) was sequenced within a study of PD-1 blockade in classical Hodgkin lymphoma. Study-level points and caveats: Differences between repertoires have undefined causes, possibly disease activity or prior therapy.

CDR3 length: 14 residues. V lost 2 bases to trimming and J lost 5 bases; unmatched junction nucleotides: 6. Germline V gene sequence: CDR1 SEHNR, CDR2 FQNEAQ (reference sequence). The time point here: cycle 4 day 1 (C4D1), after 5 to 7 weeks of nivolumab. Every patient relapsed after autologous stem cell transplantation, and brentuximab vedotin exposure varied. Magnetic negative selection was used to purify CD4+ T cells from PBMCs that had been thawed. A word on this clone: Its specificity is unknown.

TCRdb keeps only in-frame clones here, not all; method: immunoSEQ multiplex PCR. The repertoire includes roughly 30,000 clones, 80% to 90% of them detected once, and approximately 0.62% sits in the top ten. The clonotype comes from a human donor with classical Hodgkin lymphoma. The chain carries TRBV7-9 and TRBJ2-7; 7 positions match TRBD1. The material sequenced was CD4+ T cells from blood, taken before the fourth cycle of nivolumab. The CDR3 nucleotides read TGTGCCAGCAGCTTACCAACAGGGGCAAACGAGCAGTACTTC. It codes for CASSLPTGANEQYF.